The rows below give T cell receptor beta chains drawn from one sample of a study of blood T cell repertoires in COVID-19. Data came from immunoSEQ multiplex PCR; TCRdb stores just in-frame clones and leaves some out. The sample carries about 340,000 clones, 88% recorded once. Sequencing was carried out using peripheral blood. The origin of the receptors is a woman in her seventies with COVID-19, enrolled during active disease. The CDR3 runs from the conserved cysteine through the conserved F or W. A D gene is named only where the DNA matches it firmly. Clone size is stated in some rows and not others, as once, few, many or a class when expanded.

NA NA TRBJ1-3 TRBV6-6 TGTGCCAGCACACGCGATGGAAACACCATATATTTT CASTRDGNTIYF
NA NA TRBJ2-7 TRBV9 TGTGCCAGCAGCGTAGAATGGAGCTCCTACGAGCAGTACTTC CASSVEWSSYEQYF
TRBD1 NA TRBJ1-2 TRBV5-1 TGCGCCAGCAGCTTAGGGACAGGGCCTATCTATGGCTACACCTTC CASSLGTGPIYGYTF
TRBD1 many TRBJ1-5 TRBV27 TGTGCCAGCAGTTTTCTCGGGACAGGGGGTAATCAGCCCCAGCATTTT CASSFLGTGGNQPQHF
TRBD1 NA TRBJ1-4 TRBV3-1/TRBV3-2 TGCGCCAGCAGCCCGGACAGGAGGAAACTGTTTTTT CASSPDRRKLFF
NA NA TRBJ2-7 TRBV5-1 TGCGCCAGCAGCTTGAATCAGGGCTCCTACGAGCAGTACTTC CASSLNQGSYEQYF
NA NA TRBJ2-7 TRBV28 TGTGCCAGCTCCCCCTTGAGGTATGTGAACGAGCAGTACTTC CASSPLRYVNEQYF
TRBD1 NA TRBJ2-7 TRBV27 TGTGCCAGCAGTTTTACAGGGGACTCCTACGAGCAGTACTTC CASSFTGDSYEQYF
NA NA TRBJ2-3 TRBV19 TGTGCCAGTAGTATCGGAACACGGGGCACAGATACGCAGTATTTT CASSIGTRGTDTQYF
NA NA TRBJ1-4 TRBV14 TGTGCCAGCAGCCAGCGGGGGGGTTCTAATGAAAAACTGTTTTTT CASSQRGGSNEKLFF
NA NA TRBJ1-2 TRBV20-1 TGCAGTGCTAGTGAGACGCCAGGTTGGGGCTACACCTTC CSASETPGWGYTF
TRBD2 NA TRBJ2-1 TRBV6-4 TGTGCCAGCAGCGTGACTAGCGGGGGGGCTGATGAGCAGTTCTTC CASSVTSGGADEQFF
TRBD1 NA TRBJ1-2 TRBV5-1 TGCGCCAGCAGGCCCGGGACAGGGGGAAAAGGCTACACCTTC CASRPGTGGKGYTF
TRBD1 NA TRBJ1-2 TRBV30 TGTGCCTGGGGACAGGGGGGACGCTACACCTTC CAWGQGGRYTF
NA NA TRBJ1-1 TRBV9 TGTGCCAGCAGCAAAGGAGGAGGATCTACTGAAGCTTTCTTT CASSKGGGSTEAFF
NA NA TRBJ1-3 TRBV28 TGTGCCAGCAGTTTACAGAGGGCGAGCTCTGGAAACACCATATATTTT CASSLQRASSGNTIYF
NA NA TRBJ1-2 TRBV30 TGTGCCTGGAGTGGACAGCGTTATGGCTACACCTTC CAWSGQRYGYTF
NA NA TRBJ2-7 TRBV27 TGTGCCAGCAGTCCGACAGAGACAGTCCAAAGCTCCTACGAGCAGTACTTC CASSPTETVQSSYEQYF
NA NA TRBJ1-1 TRBV2 TGTGCCAGCACCCTTCCGGGAGGCAGCGAAGCTTTCTTT CASTLPGGSEAFF
TRBD2 NA TRBJ2-1 TRBV7-2 TGTGCCAGCACCTTCGGGCTAGCGGGGGACAATGAGCAGTTCTTC CASTFGLAGDNEQFF
NA NA TRBJ1-2 TRBV28 TGTGCCAGCAGTTTACCGGGACACCAATCCTATGGCTACACCTTC CASSLPGHQSYGYTF
TRBD1 NA TRBJ1-5 TRBV19 TGTGCCAGTAGTATAGTTGGGACAGTAAGCAATCAGCCCCAGCATTTT CASSIVGTVSNQPQHF
NA NA TRBJ2-1 TRBV19 TGTGCCAGTAGTACCACCGTGGGGGGTGAGCAGTTCTTC CASSTTVGGEQFF
NA NA TRBJ1-1 TRBV19 TGTGCCAGTAGTATTAGGGCTGAAGGGGCTGAAGCTTTCTTT CASSIRAEGAEAFF
TRBD1 NA TRBJ1-2 TRBV7-9 TGTGCCAGCAGCTCCTCCGGGACAGGGACCTATGGCTACACCTTC CASSSSGTGTYGYTF
NA NA TRBJ1-1 TRBV10-1 TGCGCCATCACGGGGTTCATGAACACTGAAGCTTTCTTT CAITGFMNTEAFF
NA NA TRBJ2-2 TRBV10-2 TGCGCCATGGGCGCAGGGTGGAAGACCGGGGAGCTGTTTTTT CAMGAGWKTGELFF
NA once TRBJ1-2 TRBV14 TGTGCCAGCAGCCCAGTTCTCGACTATGGCTACACCTTC CASSPVLDYGYTF
TRBD2 NA TRBJ2-3 TRBV6-1 TGTGCCAGCAGTGAAGCGCTTAGCGGGGGTGATGATACGCAGTATTTT CASSEALSGGDDTQYF
TRBD1 NA TRBJ2-7 TRBV19 TGTGCCAGTAGCCAGGCGGACAGGGAGTACTACGAGCAGTACTTC CASSQADREYYEQYF
NA NA TRBJ1-2 TRBV27 TGTGCCAGCAGTTGGACAGCGTCCTCTAACTATGGCTACACCTTC CASSWTASSNYGYTF
TRBD1 NA TRBJ1-2 TRBV5-6 TGTGCCAGCAGCAAAGGACAGGGTAACTATGGCTACACCTTC CASSKGQGNYGYTF
TRBD1 NA TRBJ1-6 TRBV25-1 TGTGCCAGCCTGGGCAGGGGGCTCAATTCACCCCTCCACTTT CASLGRGLNSPLHF
NA NA TRBJ1-1 TRBV12-3/TRBV12-4 TGTGCCACCTCAGTCAGGGTGAACACTGAAGCTTTCTTT CATSVRVNTEAFF
NA NA TRBJ1-4 TRBV11-2 TGTGCCAGCAGCTTAGGGCAGGGCGGACATAATGAAAAACTGTTTTTT CASSLGQGGHNEKLFF
NA NA TRBJ1-5 TRBV25-1 TGTGCCAGCAGTGAATCCGAGGGAAAGCCCCAGCATTTT CASSESEGKPQHF
NA NA TRBJ1-1 TRBV7-3 TGTGCCAGCAGTTCACAGGGTCACGGTGAAGCTTTCTTT CASSSQGHGEAFF
NA NA TRBJ1-1 TRBV12-5 TGTGCTAGTGGTTTGCCTAAGAACACTGAAGCTTTCTTT CASGLPKNTEAFF
NA NA TRBJ2-1 TRBV3-1/TRBV3-2 TGTGCCAGCAGCCAAGGAGTTACGCCTAGCGTGGACCCTTACAATGAGCAGTTCTTC CASSQGVTPSVDPYNEQFF
NA NA TRBJ2-6 TRBV6-1 TGTGCCAGCAGTGAATTCGAGTTCTCTGGGGCCAACGTCCTGACTTTC CASSEFEFSGANVLTF
TRBD1 NA TRBJ1-1 TRBV15 TGTGCCACCAGCGAGCCGTCTCGGGACAGTGAAGCTTTCTTT CATSEPSRDSEAFF
NA NA TRBJ2-5 TRBV15 TGTGCCACCAGCAGAATCACAGGGTATCTTCCTGATTCGGAGACCCAGTACTTC CATSRITGYLPDSETQYF
NA NA TRBJ2-3 TRBV5-6 TGTGCCAGCAGCTTGGATGGGACAAGGGGACGAAATACGCAGTATTTT CASSLDGTRGRNTQYF
TRBD2 NA TRBJ2-1 TRBV7-8 TGTGCCAGCAGCTTAAGTACGGGGGGTCGCTCCTACAATGAGCAGTTCTTC CASSLSTGGRSYNEQFF
NA NA TRBJ1-2 TRBV12-3/TRBV12-4 TGTGCCAGCAGCCGCGGCGCAGGGTATGGCTACACCTTC CASSRGAGYGYTF
TRBD1 NA TRBJ1-6 TRBV2 TGTGCCGCTAGGAGGACAGGTCTAAATTCACCCCTCCACTTT CAARRTGLNSPLHF
NA NA TRBJ1-1 TRBV7-6 TGTGCCAGCACCCAATACGTGAACGCAGGAAGCACTGAAGCTTTCTTT CASTQYVNAGSTEAFF
NA NA TRBJ1-4 TRBV18 TGTGCCAGCTCACCCTCGGAGGGAATACGGGAAAAACTGTTTTTT CASSPSEGIREKLFF
NA NA TRBJ1-5 TRBV7-8 TGTGCCAGCAGCTCTGGACAGCCCAATCAGCCCCAGCATTTT CASSSGQPNQPQHF
NA NA TRBJ1-4 TRBV5-5 TGTGCCAGCAGCTTGGTGCGGAGCACTAATGAAAAACTGTTTTTT CASSLVRSTNEKLFF
NA NA TRBJ2-1 TRBV27 TGTGCCAGCAGTTTTGACACTTCCTACAATGAGCAGTTCTTC CASSFDTSYNEQFF
TRBD1 NA TRBJ1-2 TRBV28 TGTGCCAGCAGTTCCTACCCTCGGACAGGTTTCGGGGGCTACACCTTC CASSSYPRTGFGGYTF
TRBD1 NA TRBJ1-5 TRBV2 TGTGCCAGCAGACTGGACAGGGGGCCTCAGCCCCAGCATTTT CASRLDRGPQPQHF
NA few TRBJ2-7 TRBV9 TGTGCCAGCAGCGTAGGGTCGGGTCCCAGCCGCGATGAGCAGTACTTC CASSVGSGPSRDEQYF
TRBD1 NA TRBJ2-4 TRBV24-1 TGTGCCACCACGTCGCGGGGTATGGCAGGGGGCAAATACATTCAGTACTTC CATTSRGMAGGKYIQYF